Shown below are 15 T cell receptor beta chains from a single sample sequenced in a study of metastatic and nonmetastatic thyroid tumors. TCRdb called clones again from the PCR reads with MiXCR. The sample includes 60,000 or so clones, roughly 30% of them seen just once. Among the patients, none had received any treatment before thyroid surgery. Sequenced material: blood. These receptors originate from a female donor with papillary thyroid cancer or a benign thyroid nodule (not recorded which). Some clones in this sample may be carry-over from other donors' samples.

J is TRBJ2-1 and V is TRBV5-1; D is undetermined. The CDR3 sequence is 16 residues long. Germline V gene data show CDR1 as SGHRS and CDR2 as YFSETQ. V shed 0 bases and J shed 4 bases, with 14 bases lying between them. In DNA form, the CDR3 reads TGCGCCAGCAGCTTGGTGTGGACCGCAAATTACAATGAGCAGTTCTTC. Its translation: CASSLVWTANYNEQFF.

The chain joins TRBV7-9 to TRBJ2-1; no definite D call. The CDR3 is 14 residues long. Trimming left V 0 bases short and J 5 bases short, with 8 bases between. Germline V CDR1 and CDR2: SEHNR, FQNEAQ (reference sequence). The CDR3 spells CASSLAGTNNEQFF. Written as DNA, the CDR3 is TGTGCCAGCAGCTTAGCAGGAACTAACAATGAGCAGTTCTTC.

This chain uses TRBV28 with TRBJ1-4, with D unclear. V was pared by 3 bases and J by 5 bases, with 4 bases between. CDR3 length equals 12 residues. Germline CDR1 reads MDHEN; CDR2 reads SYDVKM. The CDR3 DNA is TGTGCCAGCAGTTTGGGGAATGAAAAACTGTTTTTT. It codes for CASSLGNEKLFF.

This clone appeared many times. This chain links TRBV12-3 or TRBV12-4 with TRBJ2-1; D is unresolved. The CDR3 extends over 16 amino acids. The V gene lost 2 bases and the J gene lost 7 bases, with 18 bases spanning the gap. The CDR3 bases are TGTGCCAGCAGTTTACGCGAGACCCTCCTGAGGAATGAGCAGTTCTTC. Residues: CASSLRETLLRNEQFF.

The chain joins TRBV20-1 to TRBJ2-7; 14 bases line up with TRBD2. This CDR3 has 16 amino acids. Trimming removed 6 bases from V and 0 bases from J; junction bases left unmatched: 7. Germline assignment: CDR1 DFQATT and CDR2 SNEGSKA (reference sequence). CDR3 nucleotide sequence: TGCAGTGCAAGGACTAGCGGGAGGCCCAGCTCCTACGAGCAGTACTTC. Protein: CSARTSGRPSSYEQYF.

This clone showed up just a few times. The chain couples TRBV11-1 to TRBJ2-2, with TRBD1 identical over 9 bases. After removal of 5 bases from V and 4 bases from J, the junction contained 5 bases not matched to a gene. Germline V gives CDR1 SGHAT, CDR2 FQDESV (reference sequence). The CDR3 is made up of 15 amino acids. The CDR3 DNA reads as TGTGCCAGCAGCCCCTCGGACAGGGGCACCGGGGAGCTGTTTTTT. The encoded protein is CASSPSDRGTGELFF.

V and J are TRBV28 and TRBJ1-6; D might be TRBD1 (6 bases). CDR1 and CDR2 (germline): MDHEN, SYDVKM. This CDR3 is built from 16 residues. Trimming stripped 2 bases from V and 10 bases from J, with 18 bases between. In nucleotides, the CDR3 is TGTGCCAGCAGTTTAACGGACGGCAGGGGACCCTCACCCCTCCACTTT. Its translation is CASSLTDGRGPSPLHF.

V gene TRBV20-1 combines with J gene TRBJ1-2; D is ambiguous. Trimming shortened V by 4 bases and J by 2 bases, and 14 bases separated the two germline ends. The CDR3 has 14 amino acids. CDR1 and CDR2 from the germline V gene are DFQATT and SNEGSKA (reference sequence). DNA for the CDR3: TGCAGTGCTACTCCAGACCCGGGGAACTATGGCTACACCTTC. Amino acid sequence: CSATPDPGNYGYTF.

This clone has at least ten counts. The CDR3 coding sequence is TGTGCCAGCAGCGAGGTCCTCTACGAGCAGTACTTC. Its protein product is CASSEVLYEQYF. The chain has TRBV11-2 and TRBJ2-7; no reliable D call. Germline CDR1 is SGHAT and CDR2 is FQNNGV. Between the trimmed V and J ends, which lost 5 bases and 3 bases, there was a span of 8 bases. The CDR3 is 12 amino acids.

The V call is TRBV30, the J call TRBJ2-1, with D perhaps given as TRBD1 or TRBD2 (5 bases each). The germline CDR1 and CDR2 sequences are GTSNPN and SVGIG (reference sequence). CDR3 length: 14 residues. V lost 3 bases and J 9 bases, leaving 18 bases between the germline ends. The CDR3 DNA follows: TGTGCCTGGAGGTCGAGGGGCGCGGTTGGTGAGCAGTTCTTC. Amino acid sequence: CAWRSRGAVGEQFF.

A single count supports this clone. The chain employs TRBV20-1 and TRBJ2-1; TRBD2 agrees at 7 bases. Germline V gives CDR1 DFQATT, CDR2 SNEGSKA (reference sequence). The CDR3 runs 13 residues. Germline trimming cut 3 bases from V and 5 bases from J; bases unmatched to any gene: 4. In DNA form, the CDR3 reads TGCAGTGCTAGGCGGGAGCTGGACAATGAGCAGTTCTTC. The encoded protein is CSARRELDNEQFF.

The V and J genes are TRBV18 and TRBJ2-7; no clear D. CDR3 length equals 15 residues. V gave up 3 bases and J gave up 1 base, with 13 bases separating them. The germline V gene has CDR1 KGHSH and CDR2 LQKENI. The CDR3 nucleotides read TGTGCCAGCTCACCCCGGCAGACCCTATCCTACGAGCAGTACTTC. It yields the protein CASSPRQTLSYEQYF.

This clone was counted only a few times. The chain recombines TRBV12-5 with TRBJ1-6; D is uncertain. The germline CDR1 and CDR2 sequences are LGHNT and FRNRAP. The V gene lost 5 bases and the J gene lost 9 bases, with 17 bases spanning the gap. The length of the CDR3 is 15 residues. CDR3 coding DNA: TGTGCTAGTGGTGTCCCGGAGCTTTTGGGTTCACCCCTCCACTTT. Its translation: CASGVPELLGSPLHF.

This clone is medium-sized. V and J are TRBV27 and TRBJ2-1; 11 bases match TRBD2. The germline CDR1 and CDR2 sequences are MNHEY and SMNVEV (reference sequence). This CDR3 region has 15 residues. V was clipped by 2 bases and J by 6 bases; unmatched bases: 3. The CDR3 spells CASSLILAGGNEQFF. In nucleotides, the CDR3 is TGTGCCAGCAGTTTAATCCTAGCGGGAGGCAATGAGCAGTTCTTC.

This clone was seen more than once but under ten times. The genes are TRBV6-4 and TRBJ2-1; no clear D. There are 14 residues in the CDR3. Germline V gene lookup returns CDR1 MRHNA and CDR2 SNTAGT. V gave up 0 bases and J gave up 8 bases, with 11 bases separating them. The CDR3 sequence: CASSDSGPTDEQFF. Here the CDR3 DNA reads TGTGCCAGCAGTGACTCGGGCCCCACGGATGAGCAGTTCTTC.